Following are 8 T cell receptor beta chains from one sample sequenced in a study of PD-L1 blockade in urothelial cancer. The method was immunoSEQ multiplex PCR; TCRdb's version includes in-frame clones alone and lacks a portion of them. The sample consists of about 84,000 clones, over 80% of them appearing once. The sequences come from PBMCs, collected around atezolizumab (anti-PD-L1) treatment. The source of these receptors is a man aged 65 to 79 with urothelial cancer.

The CDR3 loop is CASSGGTGAYNEQFF. The CDR3 DNA sequence: TGCGCCAGCAGCGGCGGGACAGGGGCGTACAATGAGCAGTTCTTC. The genes are TRBV5-1 and TRBJ2-1; 10 bases agree with TRBD1. This CDR3 region has 15 residues. The germline gives CDR1 SGHRS, CDR2 YFSETQ. J was trimmed by 4 bases and V by 4 bases; bases with no gene match: 5.

The CDR3: CASSLAQGEKLFF. The CDR3 nucleotides are TGCGCCAGCAGCTTGGCGCAGGGGGAAAAACTGTTTTTT. The chain couples TRBV5-1 to TRBJ1-4, with D maybe TRBD1 (6 bases). The germline gives CDR1 SGHRS, CDR2 YFSETQ. The CDR3 totals 13 residues. V was cut by 0 bases and J by 8 bases, with 8 bases left in between.

This clone was detected only once. This chain connects TRBV15 to TRBJ1-4; D remains unclear. CDR1 and CDR2 (germline): LNHNV, YYDKDF (reference sequence). Between the trimmed V and J ends, which lost 0 bases and 4 bases, there was a span of 12 bases. The CDR3 is 16 amino acids. The CDR3 nucleotides read TGTGCCACCAGCAGAGATACCCCTGCGGGTAATGAAAAACTGTTTTTT. Protein: CATSRDTPAGNEKLFF.

V usage is TRBV4-3 and J usage is TRBJ1-2, with D possibly TRBD1 on 5 matching bases. CDR1 is LGHNA and CDR2 is YSLEER in the germline V gene. V was shortened by 0 bases and J by 6 bases, with 11 bases between the two germline ends. The CDR3 sequence is 14 residues long. In DNA, the CDR3 is TGCGCCAGCAGCCAAGAGGGGAACAGGCATGGCTACACCTTC. It translates to CASSQEGNRHGYTF.

This chain connects TRBV15 to TRBJ2-3; D might be TRBD1 (5 bases). V was shortened by 1 base and J by 2 bases, with 10 bases between the two germline ends. The length of the CDR3 is 15 residues. Germline lookup yields CDR1 LNHNV and CDR2 YYDKDF (reference sequence). For the CDR3, the DNA is TGTGCCACCAGCAGAGGGGTAGGGGCCACAGATACGCAGTATTTT. Its protein product is CATSRGVGATDTQYF. Complete variable domain (other parts from reference TRBV15 and TRBJ2-3): DAMVIQNPRYQVTQFGKPVTLSCSQTLNHNVMYWYQQKSSQAPKLLFHYYDKDFNNEADTPDNFQSRRPNTSFCFLDIRSPGLGDTAMYLCATSRGVGATDTQYFGPGTRLTVL.

V and J are TRBV13 and TRBJ1-1; 9 bases map to TRBD1. Germline CDR1 reads PRHDT; CDR2 reads FYEKMQ (reference sequence). V was clipped by 5 bases and J by 1 base; unmatched bases: 2. There are 14 residues in the CDR3. The CDR3 loop is CASSGGQGNTEAFF. The CDR3 DNA sequence: TGTGCCAGCAGCGGGGGACAGGGGAACACTGAAGCTTTCTTT. Full variable domain (outside the CDR3, taken from reference TRBV13 and TRBJ1-1): AAGVIQSPRHLIKEKRETATLKCYPIPRHDTVYWYQQGPGQDPQFLISFYEKMQSDKGSIPDRFSAQQFSDYHSELNMSSLELGDSALYFCASSGGQGNTEAFFGQGTRLTVV.

The rearrangement uses TRBV29-1 and TRBJ2-2; 9 nucleotides line up with TRBD2. Germline CDR1 is SQVTM and CDR2 is ANQGSEA. The V and J ends lost 2 bases and 4 bases, in that order; junction bases with no gene match: 5. There are 15 residues in the CDR3. CDR3 protein: CSVERRGGATGELFF. As DNA, the CDR3 is TGCAGCGTTGAACGGCGGGGGGGCGCCACCGGGGAGCTGTTTTTT.

The chain couples TRBV18 to TRBJ1-2; no definite D call. V was pared by 2 bases and J by 8 bases, with 15 bases between. The CDR3 extends over 14 amino acids. Germline V gene sequence: CDR1 KGHSH, CDR2 LQKENI. In DNA form, the CDR3 reads TGTGCCAGCTCACCAGCTCCGTCAACGGGGGGCTACACCTTC. Translation: CASSPAPSTGGYTF.